This T cell receptor beta chain was observed in a study of early T cells in non-severe SARS-CoV-2 infection. Whole-study context: Alpha and beta chains were unpaired, from unsorted whole-blood bulk RNA. Points from the study as a whole: VDJdb matches were skewed toward anti-spike CD8 T cell responses.

CDR1 is MDHEN and CDR2 is SYDVKM in the germline V gene. The CDR3 length is 11 residues. Trimming took 4 bases from V and 7 from J, leaving 7 bases between them. This clonotype was picked up many times. The antigen is undetermined. Unique molecular identifiers were affixed to single, distinct cDNA molecules. MiXCR, run by TCRdb on the 5' RACE reads, gives a single entry per CDR3 protein. The repertoire holds some 48,000 distinct CDR3 sequences, with roughly 4% as singletons. The sequenced material came from whole blood. The sequence was obtained from an adult who was a healthcare worker with PCR-confirmed SARS-CoV-2 infection or an uninfected control (not recorded which). This chain uses TRBV28 with TRBJ2-5; D not certain. The CDR3 nucleotides are TGTGCCAGCAGTTCATCTCGGACCCAGTACTTC. Amino acid sequence: CASSSSRTQYF.